The rows below give T cell receptor beta chains drawn from one sample of a study of blood T cell repertoires in COVID-19. The data were produced by immunoSEQ multiplex PCR, yet TCRdb's version contains in-frame clones alone and is incomplete. The sample holds about 380,000 clones, more than 75% seen once. The sequenced material came from PBMCs or T cells enriched from blood (not recorded which). The source is a woman aged 25 to 39 who had recovered from COVID-19. The conserved cysteine and the conserved F or W are not part of the CDR3 here.

j_call | v_call | cdr3_aa
TRBJ2-3 | TRBV3-1/TRBV3-2 | ASSVRTSEHTDTQY
TRBJ1-2 | TRBV4-2 | ASSQETGGTYGYT
TRBJ1-6 | TRBV9 | ASSGVRGTGLNSPLH
TRBJ2-7 | TRBV2 | ASSRPGLAAYEQY
TRBJ1-6 | TRBV12-3/TRBV12-4 | ASSPTLSPLH
TRBJ2-2 | TRBV5-1 | ASSLGTGGNTGELF
TRBJ1-1 | TRBV13 | ASSLQENTEAF
TRBJ2-3 | TRBV18 | ASSQIYGTSGRSDTQY
TRBJ1-2 | TRBV4-2 | ASSPQGGGYT
TRBJ2-5 | TRBV15 | ATSRDPGRGETQY
TRBJ2-2 | TRBV5-1 | ASRPSVGGPTGELF
TRBJ2-7 | TRBV5-6 | ASSFARGLYEQY
TRBJ1-5 | TRBV28 | ASSDRGKGNQPQH
TRBJ2-1 | TRBV4-1 | ASSQGVHSDEQF
TRBJ1-1 | TRBV19 | ASSTGRGGTEAF
TRBJ2-5 | TRBV10-3 | AISEGGKETQY
TRBJ1-6 | TRBV18 | ASSPPGEGRSPLH
TRBJ2-7 | TRBV29-1 | SVEDSRQYEQY
TRBJ1-2 | TRBV9 | ASSVDTNYGYT
TRBJ2-5 | TRBV18 | ASSPPSGDETQY
TRBJ1-1 | TRBV9 | ASSAPGQGAMTEAF
TRBJ1-4 | TRBV7-9 | ASSLGAGGNEKLF
TRBJ1-6 | TRBV19 | ASSPLAGTGTSPLH
TRBJ1-2 | TRBV29-1 | SVWESGYT
TRBJ2-7 | TRBV28 | ASSSDRVLSYEQY
TRBJ1-4 | TRBV9 | ASSAGGEPGPTNEKLF
TRBJ1-3 | TRBV9 | ASSVEGGRGGNTIY
TRBJ2-5 | TRBV7-9 | ASSPRPSGETQY
TRBJ2-1 | TRBV19 | ASSTSGHNEQF
TRBJ1-1 | TRBV18 | ASSPGLNTEAF
TRBJ2-1 | TRBV28 | ASSLLGRPNYNEQF
TRBJ1-2 | TRBV6-5 | ASSSLLDGYT
TRBJ2-1 | TRBV9 | ASSASGGAGNEQF
TRBJ2-1 | TRBV19 | ASSTGLAVYNEQF
TRBJ2-7 | TRBV11-2 | ASSLEFGSNYEQY
TRBJ2-7 | TRBV11-2 | ASSLEGLMSSYEQY
TRBJ2-1 | TRBV7-2 | ASSLAAGPYNEQF
TRBJ2-7 | TRBV7-2 | ASSFIGAYEQY
TRBJ2-1 | TRBV3-1/TRBV3-2 | ASSPEGRGDYNEQF
TRBJ1-1 | TRBV11-2 | ASSSTGGVAEAF
TRBJ2-5 | TRBV12-2 | ASRLGNAGGETQY
TRBJ2-1 | TRBV2 | ASSQGLAISLSGEQF